The 19 T cell receptor beta chains listed next were all sequenced from one sample in a study of blood T cell repertoires in COVID-19. Libraries were prepared by immunoSEQ multiplex PCR; TCRdb keeps only in-frame clonotypes and omits some of them. Of roughly 83,000 clones in the sample, about 87% were seen once. The sample consisted of peripheral blood. Receptor source: a man older than 75 with active or convalescent COVID-19.

CDR3 in amino acids: CASSPWEGPRTEAFF. CDR3 DNA sequence: TGCGCCAGCAGCCCCTGGGAGGGGCCGAGAACTGAAGCTTTCTTT. The rearrangement links TRBV4-1 to TRBJ1-1, with a possible D match to TRBD1 (5 bases). The CDR3 consists of 15 residues. Germline V gives CDR1 MGHRA, CDR2 YSYEKL. The V end lost 4 bases, the J end lost 5 bases, and 17 bases lay between the germline ends.

The chain combines TRBV19 with TRBJ2-1, with D uncertain. Per germline, CDR1 LNHDA and CDR2 SQIVND (reference sequence). With 3 bases removed from V and 7 bases from J, the gap between germline ends came to 10 bases. The CDR3 loop spans 13 amino acids. The CDR3 DNA reads TGTGCCAGTAGTATTGGTCTGAGGAATGAGCAGTTCTTC. Encoded protein: CASSIGLRNEQFF.

The chain links TRBV7-7 to TRBJ2-5; the D is unclear. The length of the CDR3 is 15 residues. Germline V CDR1 and CDR2: SSHAT, FNYEAQ (reference sequence). V lost 3 bases and J 1 base, leaving 12 bases between the germline ends. In DNA form, the CDR3 reads TGTGCCAGCAGCTTCCTAGGTGGAAGCCAAGAGACCCAGTACTTC. This translates into CASSFLGGSQETQYF.

The chain carries TRBV5-1 and TRBJ2-1, with TRBD2 matching 7 bases. The germline V gene encodes CDR1 SGHRS and CDR2 YFSETQ. V lost 4 bases to trimming and J lost 0 bases; unmatched junction nucleotides: 4. CDR3 size: 15 residues. Here the CDR3 reads CASSASGSSYNEQFF. The CDR3, as DNA: TGCGCCAGCAGCGCTAGCGGAAGCTCCTACAATGAGCAGTTCTTC.

V usage is TRBV18 and J usage is TRBJ1-6; weak D call: TRBD1 (5 bases). Trimming pared 6 bases from V and 3 bases from J, leaving 15 bases between. This CDR3 has 16 residues. Germline V gives CDR1 KGHSH, CDR2 LQKENI. The chain's CDR3 is CASSPDQGGYNSPLHF. The CDR3 region has the DNA TGTGCCAGCTCTCCGGACCAGGGTGGCTATAATTCACCCCTCCACTTT.

V is TRBV12-3 or TRBV12-4 and J is TRBJ2-5, with D tentatively TRBD1 (6 bases). The CDR3 has 13 residues. V was clipped by 8 bases and J by 5 bases, with 15 bases between them. CDR3 protein: CASALRGRETQYF. CDR3 DNA: TGTGCCAGCGCCCTCAGGGGTAGGGAGACCCAGTACTTC.

The sample holds one count of this clone. The rearrangement links TRBV30 to TRBJ2-5; the D gene is possibly TRBD1 (6 bases). The CDR3 length is 15 residues. The ends were cut back, 0 bases at V and 5 bases at J, with 16 bases in the middle. Germline CDR1 is GTSNPN and CDR2 is SVGIG (reference sequence). The CDR3 here is CAWSVQAGVWETQYF. CDR3 bases: TGTGCCTGGAGTGTTCAGGCAGGGGTTTGGGAGACCCAGTACTTC.

On this clone: With a much larger clone just one base away, this may be a read error. This sequence joins TRBV5-1 and TRBJ2-3; D call uncertain. The CDR3 extends over 11 amino acids. Deletions cut 4 bases from V and 2 bases from J, with 2 bases between. Germline V gene lookup returns CDR1 SGHRS and CDR2 YFSETQ. CDR3 nucleotide sequence: TGCGCCAGCAGCCACACAGATACGCAGTATTTT. Translation: CASSHTDTQYF.

This chain uses TRBV18 with TRBJ1-4, with D unclear. Trimming pared 5 bases from V and 5 bases from J, leaving 15 bases between. This CDR3 is built from 15 residues. The germline gives CDR1 KGHSH, CDR2 LQKENI. CDR3 residues: CASSGGTARNEKLFF. The CDR3 DNA reads as TGTGCCAGCTCAGGCGGAACGGCCCGGAATGAAAAACTGTTTTTT.

The CDR3 bases are TGTGCCAGCAGCCTGGGCAGGACAGGGGACACCGGGGAGCTGTTTTTT. It codes for CASSLGRTGDTGELFF. The V gene is TRBV5-4, the J gene TRBJ2-2; 9 bases agree with TRBD1. The J segment lost 3 bases and the V segment lost 4 bases, leaving 7 bases of the junction unmatched. The CDR3 is 16 residues long. Per germline, CDR1 SGHNT and CDR2 YYREEE (reference sequence).

A single count supports this clone. J is TRBJ1-4 and V is TRBV30; TRBD1 matches 11 bases. V lost 3 bases, J lost 5 bases, and 2 bases stayed unmatched. CDR1 and CDR2 from the germline V gene are GTSNPN and SVGIG (reference sequence). The CDR3 runs to 14 residues. Written as DNA, the CDR3 is TGTGCCTGGAGAGGGGACAGGGGGAATGAAAAACTGTTTTTT. It specifies CAWRGDRGNEKLFF.

This clone was counted once. The V gene is TRBV5-1, the J gene TRBJ1-1, with a possible D match to TRBD1 (5 bases). V lost 0 bases and J 6 bases, leaving 15 bases between the germline ends. Germline CDR1 and CDR2: SGHRS and YFSETQ. CDR3 length: 15 amino acids. The CDR3 DNA follows: TGCGCCAGCAGCTTGGTTGTAGGGGAAGGCGCTGAAGCTTTCTTT. It encodes CASSLVVGEGAEAFF.

The V and J genes are TRBV6-5 and TRBJ2-7; 10 bases agree with TRBD2. Trimming cost V 5 bases and J 7 bases; bases outside gene matches: 8. Germline V gene data show CDR1 as MNHEY and CDR2 as SVGAGI. The CDR3 is 14 amino acids. CDR3 in amino acids: CASSRLAGVWEQYV. CDR3 DNA: TGTGCCAGCAGTAGGCTAGCGGGAGTTTGGGAGCAGTACGTC.

The rearrangement joins TRBV7-9 to TRBJ1-2, with D uncertain. The CDR3 has 15 amino acids. The V gene's germline CDR1 is SEHNR and CDR2 FQNEAQ (reference sequence). The ends were cut back, 1 base at V and 2 bases at J, with 11 bases in the middle. CDR3 sequence: CASSLGSVQNYGYTF. As DNA, the CDR3 is TGTGCCAGCAGCTTAGGGTCAGTACAGAACTATGGCTACACCTTC.

V usage is TRBV3-1 (or the pseudogene TRBV3-2) and J usage is TRBJ2-7; D is perhaps TRBD2 (5 bases). V lost 9 bases and J 5 bases, leaving 20 bases between the germline ends. The germline gives CDR1 LGHDT, CDR2 YNNKEL (reference sequence). The CDR3 runs to 14 residues. The DNA for the CDR3 is TGTGCCAGGGAACCCTGGGCGCAGGAGGACGAGCAGTACGTC. This codes for CAREPWAQEDEQYV.

The rearrangement links TRBV6-6 to TRBJ2-3; the D is unclear. This CDR3 is 14 amino acids long. V lost 6 bases and J 0 bases, leaving 10 bases between the germline ends. The germline gives CDR1 MNHNY, CDR2 SVGAGI (reference sequence). As DNA, the CDR3 is TGTGCCAGCAGGGCACTGACTAGCACAGATACGCAGTATTTT. Its protein product is CASRALTSTDTQYF.

The chain employs TRBV27 and TRBJ1-2; maybe TRBD1 (5 bases). The V and J ends lost 6 bases and 8 bases respectively, with 10 bases between them. Germline CDR1 and CDR2: MNHEY and SMNVEV (reference sequence). This CDR3 is built from 11 residues. DNA for the CDR3: TGTGCCAGCAGCAGTGGGGCGGGCTACACCTTC. This translates into CASSSGAGYTF.

The chain joins TRBV5-1 to TRBJ2-2, with 15 bases that match TRBD2. Losses at the gene ends were 4 bases for V and 0 bases for J; bases not matched to a gene: 1. In germline, CDR1 is SGHRS, CDR2 YFSETQ. This CDR3 region has 17 residues. DNA of the CDR3: TGCGCCAGCAGCGGGACTAGCGGGAGGCCGAACACCGGGGAGCTGTTTTTT. Protein product: CASSGTSGRPNTGELFF.

This clone appeared many times. The chain couples TRBV11-1 to TRBJ2-2, with D perhaps matching TRBD2 (6 bases). The CDR3 covers 16 residues. Germline V gene data show CDR1 as SGHAT and CDR2 as FQDESV (reference sequence). V was shortened by 2 bases and J by 7 bases, with 17 bases between the two germline ends. The CDR3 bases are TGTGCCAGCAGCTTAAGCGGGCTACGCGGGCTCGGGGAGCTGTTTTTT. Residues: CASSLSGLRGLGELFF.